This section outlines one T cell receptor (beta chain) sequence together with its context. Clones were sequenced by immunoSEQ multiplex PCR, and TCRdb holds only the in-frame ones, with some missing. The sample has 500,000 to 850,000 clones, over 75% seen once. The data were taken from a study of shared T cell receptors in the human thymus. This CDR3 is built from 16 residues. CDR1 and CDR2 from the germline V gene are SGHDT and YYEEEE. The trim removed 4 bases at V and 0 bases at J, leaving 5 bases unmatched. This sample also belongs to another study, concerning human thymus T cells. That work contributes: Immunologically healthy infants in Finland undergoing congenital heart defect surgery were the donors. Resections were taken during corrective heart surgery, and the thymus tissue came from these. Related research has reported that thymic repertoires overlap highly among unrelated individuals.

V and J are TRBV5-6 and TRBJ2-7, with TRBD2 matching over 12 bases. The receptor was isolated from a boy under two years old with a congenital heart defect. Sequencing was carried out using thymocytes. CDR3 region: CASSTSGRPPSYEQYF. CDR3 in DNA: TGTGCCAGCAGCACTAGCGGGAGGCCCCCCTCCTACGAGCAGTACTTC.